Below, 28 T cell receptor beta chains from the same sample are listed, as sequenced in a study of blood T cell repertoires in COVID-19. Libraries were prepared by immunoSEQ multiplex PCR; TCRdb keeps only in-frame clonotypes and omits some of them. The data hold 250,000 to 300,000 clones, with roughly 84% observed a single time. The sample taken for sequencing was peripheral blood. The receptors here all came from a woman aged 18-29 years with acute or convalescent COVID-19.

The chain links TRBV5-1 to TRBJ2-5; D is undetermined. The CDR3 covers 13 residues. Germline V gene data show CDR1 as SGHRS and CDR2 as YFSETQ. V dropped 2 bases and J dropped 2 bases, with 7 bases sitting between them. CDR3 DNA: TGCGCCAGCAGCTTTTCCCAACAAGAGACCCAGTACTTC. Protein product: CASSFSQQETQYF.

The J gene is TRBJ1-4, the V gene TRBV20-1; D is perhaps TRBD1 (6 bases). The CDR3 covers 11 residues. The ends were cut back, 3 bases at V and 13 bases at J, with 12 bases in the middle. Germline V gene lookup returns CDR1 DFQATT and CDR2 SNEGSKA (reference sequence). The CDR3 coding sequence is TGCAGTGCTAGCCGGGACATTCGACTGTTTTTT. It yields the protein CSASRDIRLFF.

The gene calls are TRBV2 and TRBJ2-7, with TRBD2 identical over 12 bases. Germline values: CDR1 SNHLY, CDR2 FYNNEI. With V trimmed by 10 bases and J by 5 bases, 6 bases remained unmatched. The CDR3 loop spans 13 amino acids. The CDR3 protein is CATRLAGVDEQYF. In DNA, the CDR3 is TGTGCCACCCGACTAGCGGGAGTGGACGAGCAGTACTTC.

J is TRBJ2-1 and V is TRBV6-2 or TRBV6-3, with 14 positions matching TRBD2. V shed 0 bases and J 9 bases; nucleotides not matched to a gene: 4. CDR3 size: 16 residues. The germline gives CDR1 MNHEY, CDR2 SVGEGT. DNA of the CDR3: TGTGCCAGCAGTTACTCGGGACTAGCGGGAGTTTCTGAGCAGTTCTTC. As protein: CASSYSGLAGVSEQFF.

The chain is built from TRBV6-2 or TRBV6-3 and TRBJ2-7; TRBD2 is a possible D gene (6 bases). V shed 5 bases and J shed 1 base, with 21 bases lying between them. Per germline, CDR1 MNHEY and CDR2 SVGEGT. This CDR3 is 17 amino acids long. This CDR3 is CASSNGGIGSGSYEQYF. The CDR3 nucleotides are TGTGCCAGCAGTAACGGGGGTATTGGGAGTGGGTCCTACGAGCAGTACTTC.

J is TRBJ1-1 and V is TRBV5-1; 10 bases are a match to TRBD1. Germline CDR1 reads SGHRS; CDR2 reads YFSETQ. The CDR3 has 12 residues. J was trimmed by 7 bases and V by 3 bases; bases with no gene match: 0. The CDR3: CASSWTGGEAFF. The CDR3 bases are TGCGCCAGCAGCTGGACAGGGGGTGAAGCTTTCTTT.

The V gene is TRBV9, the J gene TRBJ2-2; D gene unclear. The CDR3 totals 12 residues. V was shortened by 5 bases and J by 7 bases, with 9 bases between the two germline ends. CDR1 and CDR2 from the germline V gene are SGDLS and YYNGEE. The CDR3 DNA is TGTGCCAGCAGGCGCTCGGGCGGGGAGCTGTTTTTT. This encodes CASRRSGGELFF.

The V call is TRBV27, the J call TRBJ2-7, with 9 bases aligning to TRBD2. J was trimmed by 2 bases and V by 6 bases; bases with no gene match: 5. Per germline, CDR1 MNHEY and CDR2 SMNVEV (reference sequence). The length of the CDR3 is 14 residues. The CDR3 loop reads CASRLAGPPYEQYF. DNA of the CDR3: TGTGCCAGCAGGCTAGCGGGACCCCCCTACGAGCAGTACTTC.

This clone occurred a few times. This sequence joins TRBV7-2 and TRBJ1-3; 8 bases line up with TRBD1. J gave up 0 bases and V 10 bases, and 5 bases lay outside the gene matches. The CDR3 has 14 residues. CDR1 is SGHTA, CDR2 FQGNSA, per germline. The CDR3 here is CATRDRSSGNTIYF. The CDR3 DNA reads TGTGCCACAAGGGACAGGAGCTCTGGAAACACCATATATTTT.

The chain recombines TRBV6-4 with TRBJ2-2; D possibly corresponds to TRBD1 (5 bases). Germline CDR1 MRHNA, CDR2 SNTAGT. V was clipped by 0 bases and J by 7 bases, with 12 bases between them. CDR3 length: 15 residues. In nucleotides, the CDR3 is TGTGCCAGCAGTGACTCGCAGGGAAGGCGCGGGGAGCTGTTTTTT. Its protein is CASSDSQGRRGELFF.

V is TRBV5-8 and J is TRBJ1-2; D may be TRBD1 (5 bases). Germline assignment: CDR1 SGHTS and CDR2 YDEGEE. Trimming stripped 6 bases from V and 8 bases from J, with 23 bases between. The CDR3 covers 15 residues. CDR3 residues: CASIIQPDTINGYTF. The CDR3 DNA reads as TGTGCCAGCATTATTCAACCGGACACGATAAACGGCTACACCTTC.

The rearrangement uses TRBV6-2 or TRBV6-3 and TRBJ1-2, with a tentative D call TRBD1 (6 bases). Germline loops: CDR1 MNHEY, CDR2 SVGEGT. The CDR3 consists of 14 residues. V gave up 2 bases and J gave up 4 bases, with 11 bases separating them. The CDR3 bases are TGTGCCAGCAGTTACGCAGGGGAAGGCTATGGCTACACCTTC. Encoded protein: CASSYAGEGYGYTF.

This chain links TRBV4-1 with TRBJ2-7, with 8 bases identical to TRBD1. Germline V gives CDR1 MGHRA, CDR2 YSYEKL. V gave up 0 bases and J gave up 2 bases; unmatched junction bases: 6. The CDR3 is made up of 16 amino acids. The CDR3 loop is CASSQDRTGTTYEQYF. DNA for the CDR3: TGCGCCAGCAGCCAAGATAGGACAGGGACCACCTACGAGCAGTACTTC.

The V and J genes are TRBV13 and TRBJ2-3; D might be TRBD2 (6 bases). Germline V gives CDR1 PRHDT, CDR2 FYEKMQ (reference sequence). The length of the CDR3 is 15 residues. V was shortened by 2 bases and J by 0 bases, with 9 bases between the two germline ends. The CDR3 DNA is TGTGCCAGCAGCTTAATAGCGGCTAGCACAGATACGCAGTATTTT. The encoded protein is CASSLIAASTDTQYF.

V is TRBV27 and J is TRBJ1-1; D is unclear. Germline CDR1 is MNHEY and CDR2 is SMNVEV (reference sequence). V lost 6 bases, J lost 5 bases, and 13 bases lay in between. The CDR3 is made up of 13 amino acids. The CDR3 DNA reads TGTGCCAGCAGGTCAGGACTATGGACTGAAGCTTTCTTT. This codes for CASRSGLWTEAFF.

V is TRBV7-6 and J is TRBJ2-5; 8 bases match TRBD1. Germline trimming cut 5 bases from V and 4 bases from J; bases unmatched to any gene: 9. The CDR3 is made up of 15 amino acids. CDR1 is SGHVS, CDR2 FNYEAQ, per germline. The CDR3 DNA follows: TGTGCCAGCAGCCCAGGGGGCGCAATAATAGAGACCCAGTACTTC. Translating it yields CASSPGGAIIETQYF.

To note about this clone: Other DNA variants within this sample encode the same CDR3. The chain couples TRBV9 to TRBJ1-6; 8 nucleotides align to TRBD1. This CDR3 has 15 residues. Germline V gene lookup returns CDR1 SGDLS and CDR2 YYNGEE. V was pared by 4 bases and J by 7 bases, with 7 bases of the junction left unmatched. CDR3 coding DNA: TGTGCCAGCAGCCCAGGACAGGGTCCGAATTCACCCCTCCACTTT. This gives the protein CASSPGQGPNSPLHF.

The genes are TRBV10-3 and TRBJ2-5, with D perhaps TRBD2 (6 bases). The CDR3 sequence is 17 residues long. V gave up 0 bases and J gave up 1 base, with 15 bases separating them. Germline CDR1 and CDR2: ENHRY and SYGVKD. The DNA of the CDR3 is TGTGCCATCAGTGAGTCGGGGGGAGCGGTCTCCCAAGAGACCCAGTACTTC. Residues: CAISESGGAVSQETQYF.

J is TRBJ1-1 and V is TRBV6-5, with D uncertain. The CDR3 extends over 13 amino acids. V was clipped by 6 bases and J by 2 bases, with 10 bases between them. In germline, CDR1 is MNHEY, CDR2 SVGAGI. CDR3 region: CASRAPGNTEAFF. The CDR3 bases are TGTGCCAGCAGAGCTCCGGGTAACACTGAAGCTTTCTTT.

The CDR3 is CASKGGTVQETQYF. CDR3 bases: TGTGCCAGCAAGGGAGGAACTGTACAAGAGACCCAGTACTTC. The chain links TRBV2 to TRBJ2-5, with D perhaps TRBD2 (6 bases). This CDR3 spans 14 amino acids. The germline V and J ends were trimmed by 7 bases and 2 bases, with 14 bases remaining between them. Germline V gene data show CDR1 as SNHLY and CDR2 as FYNNEI.

This clone occurred a few times. The genes are TRBV5-6 and TRBJ2-5; TRBD2 might be the D (6 bases). Germline values: CDR1 SGHDT, CDR2 YYEEEE. V lost 0 bases and J lost 2, with 11 bases in between. This CDR3 has 15 residues. Here the CDR3 DNA reads TGTGCCAGCAGCTTGGTGTCGGGACTGCAAGAGACCCAGTACTTC. Its protein product is CASSLVSGLQETQYF.

The CDR3, as DNA: TGTGCCAGCAGCTCTAGGACAGGGTCCGAAAAACTGTTTTTT. Translating gives CASSSRTGSEKLFF. The chain recombines TRBV7-2 with TRBJ1-4; 8 bases map to TRBD1. After removal of 4 bases from V and 8 bases from J, the junction contained 6 bases not matched to a gene. Germline-derived CDR1 and CDR2 are SGHTA and FQGNSA. This CDR3 has 14 amino acids.

The sample holds one count of this clone. V and J are TRBV30 and TRBJ2-1; D call uncertain. V lost 0 bases, J lost 9 bases, and 18 bases lay in between. Germline CDR1 and CDR2: GTSNPN and SVGIG (reference sequence). The CDR3 has 15 amino acids. Here the CDR3 DNA reads TGTGCCTGGAGTGTGGCGTTTTCGTTGGAGACTGAGCAGTTCTTC. This sequence encodes CAWSVAFSLETEQFF.

The chain joins TRBV18 to TRBJ2-3, with 14 bases fitting TRBD2. CDR3 length: 19 residues. Germline trimming cut 2 bases from V and 1 base from J; bases unmatched to any gene: 8. The germline V gene has CDR1 KGHSH and CDR2 LQKENI. This chain's CDR3 is CASSPGLAGGLWGTDTQYF. CDR3 DNA sequence: TGTGCCAGCTCACCAGGACTAGCGGGAGGCCTGTGGGGCACAGATACGCAGTATTTT.

The chain joins TRBV28 to TRBJ2-2, with 8 bases aligning to TRBD2. Germline lookup yields CDR1 MDHEN and CDR2 SYDVKM. The CDR3 runs to 15 residues. Trimming took 9 bases from V and 5 from J; bases not matched to a gene: 11. CDR3 coding DNA: TGTGCCAGTAGGGGGAGGACTAGCTGGACCGGGGAGCTGTTTTTT. Protein: CASRGRTSWTGELFF. Filled out from reference TRBV28 and TRBJ2-2, the complete variable domain reads DVKVTQSSRYLVKRTGEKVFLECVQDMDHENMFWYRQDPGLGLRLIYFSYDVKMKEKGDIPEGYSVSREKKERFSLILESASTNQTSMYLCASRGRTSWTGELFFGEGSRLTVL.

The chain carries TRBV7-9 and TRBJ2-3; TRBD1 agrees at 10 bases. V lost 5 bases and J lost 8; bases outside the gene matches: 16. The V gene's germline CDR1 is SEHNR and CDR2 FQNEAQ (reference sequence). CDR3 length: 17 residues. The CDR3 reads CASSQRGTGARGGTQYF. In DNA form, the CDR3 reads TGTGCCAGCAGCCAACGGGGGACAGGGGCCCGCGGGGGTACGCAGTATTTT.

The rearrangement links TRBV6-2 or TRBV6-3 to TRBJ1-4, with 8 bases fitting TRBD1. The CDR3 is made up of 18 amino acids. V trimming: 2 bases; J trimming: 6 bases; junction bases outside the gene matches: 14. Germline CDR1 reads MNHEY; CDR2 reads SVGEGT. This CDR3 is CASSYGVIRDRGYEKLFF. CDR3 coding DNA: TGTGCCAGCAGTTACGGGGTAATCCGAGACAGGGGTTATGAAAAACTGTTTTTT.

J is TRBJ2-7 and V is TRBV3-1 (or the pseudogene TRBV3-2); D perhaps matches TRBD2 (6 bases). Trimming took 0 bases from V and 5 from J, leaving 17 bases between them. Germline V CDR1 and CDR2: LGHDT, YNNKEL (reference sequence). This CDR3 has 16 amino acids. This chain's CDR3 is CASSQDLGREWDEQYF. In nucleotides, the CDR3 is TGTGCCAGCAGCCAAGATCTCGGTCGGGAGTGGGACGAGCAGTACTTC.